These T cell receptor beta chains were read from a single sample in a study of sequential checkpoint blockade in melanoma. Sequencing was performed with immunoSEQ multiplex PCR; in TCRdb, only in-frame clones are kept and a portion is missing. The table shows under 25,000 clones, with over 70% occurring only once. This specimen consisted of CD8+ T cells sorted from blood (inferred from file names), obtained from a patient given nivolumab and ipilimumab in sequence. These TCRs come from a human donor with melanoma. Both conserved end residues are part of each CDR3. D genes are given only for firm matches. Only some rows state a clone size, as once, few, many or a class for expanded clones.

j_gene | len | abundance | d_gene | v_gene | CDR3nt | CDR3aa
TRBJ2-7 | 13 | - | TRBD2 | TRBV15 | TGTGCCACCAGCAGAGAGTGGGGGGGGGAGCAGTACTTC | CATSREWGGEQYF
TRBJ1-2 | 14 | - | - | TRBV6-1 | TGTGCCAGCAGTGACGGACAGTCGGTGATCTATCACACCTTC | CASSDGQSVIYHTF
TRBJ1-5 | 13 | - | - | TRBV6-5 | TGTGCCAGCAGTTACGAGGCAAATCAGCCCCAGCATTTT | CASSYEANQPQHF
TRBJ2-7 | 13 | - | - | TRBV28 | TGTGCCAGCAGTTTGCTAGGTAGCTCCGAGCAGTACTTC | CASSLLGSSEQYF
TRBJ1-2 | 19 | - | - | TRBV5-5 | TGTGCCAGCAGCTTGACGGACAAAACGTTCGGGGGGCTCGACTATGGCTACACCTTC | CASSLTDKTFGGLDYGYTF
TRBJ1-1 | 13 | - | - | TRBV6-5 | TGTGCCAGCAGTGATACAGGGATGACCGAAGCTTTCTTT | CASSDTGMTEAFF
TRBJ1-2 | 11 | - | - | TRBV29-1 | TGCAGCGTCCCTGGGCCCTATGGCTACACCTTC | CSVPGPYGYTF
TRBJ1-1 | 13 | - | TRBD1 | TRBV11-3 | TGTGCCAGCAGCCAGACAGGGAGTCCTGAAGCTTTCTTT | CASSQTGSPEAFF
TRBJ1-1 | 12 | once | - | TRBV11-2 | TGTGCCAGCAGCTTGCCGGGGAAGGAAGCTTTCTTT | CASSLPGKEAFF
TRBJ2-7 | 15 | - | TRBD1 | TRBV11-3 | TGTGCCAGCAGCCACCCGGGACAGGGGGTCAACGAGCAGTACTTC | CASSHPGQGVNEQYF
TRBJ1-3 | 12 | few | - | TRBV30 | TGTGCCTGGAAGGGGGTAGGAAACACCATATATTTT | CAWKGVGNTIYF
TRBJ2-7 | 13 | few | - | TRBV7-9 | TGTGCCAGCAGCCCGGGGGACTCCTACGAGCAGTACTTC | CASSPGDSYEQYF
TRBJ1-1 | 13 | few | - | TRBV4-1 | TGCGCCAGCAGCCAAGCTCTAGACGCTGAAGCTTTCTTT | CASSQALDAEAFF
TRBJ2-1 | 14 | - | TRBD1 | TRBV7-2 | TGTGCCAGCAGCTTAGAGACAGGGTACAATGAGCAGTTCTTC | CASSLETGYNEQFF
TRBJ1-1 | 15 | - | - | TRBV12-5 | TGTGCTAGTGGTTTGAATCCAGCGCACGACACTGAAGCTTTCTTT | CASGLNPAHDTEAFF
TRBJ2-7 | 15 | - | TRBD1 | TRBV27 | TGTGCCAGCAGTTTCCGGGACAGGAGCTCCTACGAGCAGTACTTC | CASSFRDRSSYEQYF
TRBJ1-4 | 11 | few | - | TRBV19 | TGTGCCAGCAGGACTGCTATGAAATTGTTTTTT | CASRTAMKLFF
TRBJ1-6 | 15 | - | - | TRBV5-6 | TGTGCCAGCAGCTTCGGTAGCTCCTATAATTCACCCCTCCACTTT | CASSFGSSYNSPLHF
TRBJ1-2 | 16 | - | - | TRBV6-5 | TGTGCCAGCAGTTACTCTAGACAGATACCTAACTATGGCTACACCTTC | CASSYSRQIPNYGYTF
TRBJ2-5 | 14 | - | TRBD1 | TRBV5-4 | TGTGCCAGCAGCCAGGGACAGGGGATAGAGACCCAGTACTTC | CASSQGQGIETQYF
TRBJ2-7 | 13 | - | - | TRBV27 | TGTGCCAGCAGTTTAGTACAGGACCACGAGCAGTACTTC | CASSLVQDHEQYF
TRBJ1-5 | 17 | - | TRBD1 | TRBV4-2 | TGTGCCAGCAGCCAAGATGGGGGACAGGAAGTAAGGCAGCCCCAGCATTTT | CASSQDGGQEVRQPQHF
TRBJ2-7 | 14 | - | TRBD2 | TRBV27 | TGTGCCAGCAGACCCGGACTAGGTGTCTACGAGCAGTACTTC | CASRPGLGVYEQYF